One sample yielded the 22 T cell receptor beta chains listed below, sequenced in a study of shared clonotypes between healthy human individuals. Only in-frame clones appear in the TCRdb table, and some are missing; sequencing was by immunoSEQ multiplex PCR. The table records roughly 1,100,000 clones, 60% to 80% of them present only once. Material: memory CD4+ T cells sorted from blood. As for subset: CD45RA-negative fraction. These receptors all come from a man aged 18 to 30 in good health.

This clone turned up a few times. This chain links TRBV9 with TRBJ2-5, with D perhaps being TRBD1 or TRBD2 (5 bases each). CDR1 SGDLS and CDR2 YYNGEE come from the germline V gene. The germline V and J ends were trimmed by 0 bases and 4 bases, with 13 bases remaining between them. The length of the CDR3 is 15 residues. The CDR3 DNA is TGTGCCAGCAGCGTAGCTACTGGGGGTCCAGAGACCCAGTACTTC. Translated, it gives CASSVATGGPETQYF.

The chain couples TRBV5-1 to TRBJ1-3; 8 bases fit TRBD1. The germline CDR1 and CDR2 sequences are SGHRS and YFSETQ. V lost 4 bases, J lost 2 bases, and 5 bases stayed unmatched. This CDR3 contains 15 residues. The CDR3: CASSAKTGAGNTIYF. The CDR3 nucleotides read TGCGCCAGCAGCGCCAAGACAGGGGCTGGAAACACCATATATTTT. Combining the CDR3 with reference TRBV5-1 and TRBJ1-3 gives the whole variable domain KAGVTQTPRYLIKTRGQQVTLSCSPISGHRSVSWYQQTPGQGLQFLFEYFSETQRNKGNFPGRFSGRQFSNSRSEMNVSTLELGDSALYLCASSAKTGAGNTIYFGEGSWLTVV.

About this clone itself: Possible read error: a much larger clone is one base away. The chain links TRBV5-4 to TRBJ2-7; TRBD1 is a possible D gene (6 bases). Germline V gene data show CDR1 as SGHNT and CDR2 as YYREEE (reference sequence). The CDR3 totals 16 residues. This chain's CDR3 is CAGRNKTGLLSYEQYF. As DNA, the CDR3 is TGTGCCGGCAGGAATAAAACAGGGCTCCTCTCCTACGAGCAGTACTTC.

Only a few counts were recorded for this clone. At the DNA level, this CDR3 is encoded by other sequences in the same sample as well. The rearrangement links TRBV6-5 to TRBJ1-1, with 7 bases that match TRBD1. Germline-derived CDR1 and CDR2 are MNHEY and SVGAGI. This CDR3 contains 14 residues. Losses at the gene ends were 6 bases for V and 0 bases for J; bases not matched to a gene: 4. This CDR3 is CASRETGLNTEAFF. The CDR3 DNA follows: TGTGCCAGCAGAGAGACAGGGTTGAACACTGAAGCTTTCTTT.

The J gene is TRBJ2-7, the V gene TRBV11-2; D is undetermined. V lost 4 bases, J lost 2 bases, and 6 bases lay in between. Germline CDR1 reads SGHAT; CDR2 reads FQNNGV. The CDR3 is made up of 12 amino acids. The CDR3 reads CASSSQPYEQYF. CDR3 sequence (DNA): TGTGCCAGCAGCTCACAGCCCTACGAGCAGTACTTC.

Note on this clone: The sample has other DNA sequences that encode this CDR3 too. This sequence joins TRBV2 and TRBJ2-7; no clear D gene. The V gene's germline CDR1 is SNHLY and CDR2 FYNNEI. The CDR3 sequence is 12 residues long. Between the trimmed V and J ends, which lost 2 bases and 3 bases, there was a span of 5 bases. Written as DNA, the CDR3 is TGTGCCAGCAGTGAATCAGTCTACGAGCAGTACTTC. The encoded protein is CASSESVYEQYF.

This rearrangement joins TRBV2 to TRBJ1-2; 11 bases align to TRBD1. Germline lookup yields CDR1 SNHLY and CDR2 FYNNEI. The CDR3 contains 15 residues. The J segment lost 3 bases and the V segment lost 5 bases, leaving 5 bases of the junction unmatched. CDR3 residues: CASSRTGGADYGYTF. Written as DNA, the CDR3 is TGTGCCAGCAGTCGGACAGGGGGCGCGGACTATGGCTACACCTTC.

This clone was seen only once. The CDR3 here is CASSEKGSGNEKLFF. DNA of the CDR3: TGTGCCAGCAGTGAAAAGGGGTCGGGTAATGAAAAACTGTTTTTT. The chain carries TRBV25-1 and TRBJ1-4, with D tentatively TRBD1 (5 bases). Germline CDR1 is MGHDK and CDR2 is SYGVNS. The CDR3 runs to 15 residues. Trimming left V 2 bases short and J 4 bases short, with 11 bases between.

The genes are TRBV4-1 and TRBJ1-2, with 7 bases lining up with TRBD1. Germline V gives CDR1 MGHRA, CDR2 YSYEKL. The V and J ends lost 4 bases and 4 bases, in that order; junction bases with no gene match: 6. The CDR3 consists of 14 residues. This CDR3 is CASSLPGTVYGYTF. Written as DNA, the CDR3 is TGCGCCAGCAGCCTTCCCGGGACAGTCTATGGCTACACCTTC.

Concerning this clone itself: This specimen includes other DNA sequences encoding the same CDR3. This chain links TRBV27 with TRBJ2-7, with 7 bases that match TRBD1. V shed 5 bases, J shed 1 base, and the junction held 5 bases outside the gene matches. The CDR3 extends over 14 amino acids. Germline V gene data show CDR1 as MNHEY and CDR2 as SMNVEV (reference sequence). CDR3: CASSPRDSSYEQYF. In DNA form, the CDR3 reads TGTGCCAGCAGTCCCAGGGACAGTTCCTACGAGCAGTACTTC.

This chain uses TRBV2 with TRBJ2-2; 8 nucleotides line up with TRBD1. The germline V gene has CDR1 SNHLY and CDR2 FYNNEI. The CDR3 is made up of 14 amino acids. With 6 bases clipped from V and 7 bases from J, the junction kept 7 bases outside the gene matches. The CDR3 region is CASSADRDYGELFF. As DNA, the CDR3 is TGTGCCAGCAGCGCGGACAGGGATTACGGGGAGCTGTTTTTT. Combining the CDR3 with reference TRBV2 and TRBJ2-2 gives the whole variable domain EPEVTQTPSHQVTQMGQEVILRCVPISNHLYFYWYRQILGQKVEFLVSFYNNEISEKSEIFDDQFSVERPDGSNFTLKIRSTKLEDSAMYFCASSADRDYGELFFGEGSRLTVL.

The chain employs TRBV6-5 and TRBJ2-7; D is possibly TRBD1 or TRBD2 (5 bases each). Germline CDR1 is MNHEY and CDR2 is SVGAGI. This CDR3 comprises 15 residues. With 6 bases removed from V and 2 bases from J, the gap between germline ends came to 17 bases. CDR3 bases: TGTGCCAGCAGCCCCGGGGCCACCAAGGCCTACGAGCAGTACTTC. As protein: CASSPGATKAYEQYF.

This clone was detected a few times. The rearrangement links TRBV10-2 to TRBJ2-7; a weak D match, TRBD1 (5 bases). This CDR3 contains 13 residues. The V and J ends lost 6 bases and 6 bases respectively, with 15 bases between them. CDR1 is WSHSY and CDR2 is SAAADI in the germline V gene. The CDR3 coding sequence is TGCGCCAGCAGAAGGGGTCTGGGGTCCGAGCAGTACTTC. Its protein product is CASRRGLGSEQYF.

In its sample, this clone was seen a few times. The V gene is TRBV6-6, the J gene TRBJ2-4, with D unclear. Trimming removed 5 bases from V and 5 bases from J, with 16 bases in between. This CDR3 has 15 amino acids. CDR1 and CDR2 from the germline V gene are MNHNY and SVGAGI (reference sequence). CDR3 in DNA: TGTGCCAGCAGTCCGAACCCTGCGATTCAAAACATTCAGTACTTC. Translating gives CASSPNPAIQNIQYF.

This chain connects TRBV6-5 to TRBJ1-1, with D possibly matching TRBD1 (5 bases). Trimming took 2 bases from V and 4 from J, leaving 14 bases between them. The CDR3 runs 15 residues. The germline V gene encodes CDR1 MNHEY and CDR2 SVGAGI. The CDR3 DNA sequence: TGTGCCAGCAGTTACCTACCCAGGGTCCGCACTGAAGCTTTCTTT. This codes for CASSYLPRVRTEAFF.

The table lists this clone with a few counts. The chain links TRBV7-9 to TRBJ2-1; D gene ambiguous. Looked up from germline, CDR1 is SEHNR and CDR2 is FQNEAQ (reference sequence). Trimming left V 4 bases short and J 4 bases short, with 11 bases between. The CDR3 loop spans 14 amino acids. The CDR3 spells CASSSNYPYNEQFF. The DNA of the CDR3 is TGTGCCAGCAGCTCTAACTACCCTTACAATGAGCAGTTCTTC.

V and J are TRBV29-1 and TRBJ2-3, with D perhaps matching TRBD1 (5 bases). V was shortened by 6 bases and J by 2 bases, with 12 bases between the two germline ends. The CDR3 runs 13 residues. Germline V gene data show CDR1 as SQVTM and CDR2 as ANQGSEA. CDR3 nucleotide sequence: TGCAGCGTCGTGGGGCTTTTCACAGATACGCAGTATTTT. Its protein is CSVVGLFTDTQYF.

The CDR3 here is CASSYNRAGANVLTF. In nucleotides, the CDR3 is TGTGCCAGCAGTTACAACCGAGCTGGGGCCAACGTCCTGACTTTC. The chain has TRBV6-5 and TRBJ2-6; D is undetermined. This CDR3 has 15 residues. Germline CDR1 is MNHEY and CDR2 is SVGAGI. With 2 bases removed from V and 2 bases from J, the gap between germline ends came to 7 bases.

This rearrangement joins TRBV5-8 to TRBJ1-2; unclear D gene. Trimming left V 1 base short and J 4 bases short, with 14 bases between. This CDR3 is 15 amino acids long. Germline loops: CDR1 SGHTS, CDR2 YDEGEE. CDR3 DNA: TGTGCCAGCAGCTTGATCGGAGACAAAACCTATGGCTACACCTTC. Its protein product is CASSLIGDKTYGYTF.

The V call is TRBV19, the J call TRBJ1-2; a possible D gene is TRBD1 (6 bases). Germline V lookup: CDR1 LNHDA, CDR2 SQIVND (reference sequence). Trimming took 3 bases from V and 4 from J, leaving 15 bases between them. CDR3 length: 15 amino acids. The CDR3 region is CASSIRGDTPYGYTF. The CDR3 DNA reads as TGTGCCAGTAGTATCCGCGGGGACACACCCTATGGCTACACCTTC.

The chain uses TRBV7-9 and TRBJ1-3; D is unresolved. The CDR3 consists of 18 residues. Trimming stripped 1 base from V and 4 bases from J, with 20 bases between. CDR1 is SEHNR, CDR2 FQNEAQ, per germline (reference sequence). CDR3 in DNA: TGTGCCAGCAGCTTAGGACAATTTCAGACGGCGTTAGGAAACACCATATATTTT. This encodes CASSLGQFQTALGNTIYF.

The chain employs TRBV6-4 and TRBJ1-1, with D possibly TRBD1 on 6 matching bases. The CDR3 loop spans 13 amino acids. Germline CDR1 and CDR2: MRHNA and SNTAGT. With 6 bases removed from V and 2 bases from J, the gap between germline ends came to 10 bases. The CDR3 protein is CASSRQDNTEAFF. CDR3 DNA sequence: TGTGCCAGCAGCAGACAGGACAACACTGAAGCTTTCTTT.